This T cell receptor beta chain derives from a study of blood T cells in healthy people across ages. A second PCR of about 7 to 12 cycles used a sample-barcoded 5' primer and a J-beta primer mix. TCRdb redid the calling of the 5' RACE reads with MiXCR, one entry per CDR3 protein. The table has over 1,300,000 distinct CDR3 sequences, around 55% seen once. CDR3 length: 14 residues. V dropped 1 base and J dropped 4 bases, with 11 bases sitting between them. The germline V gene has CDR1 LGHNA and CDR2 YSLEER. The specimen sequenced was blood. The chain employs TRBV4-3 and TRBJ2-7; maybe TRBD1 (5 bases). The sequence was obtained from a man aged 18 to 30 in good health. CDR3 sequence reads: CASSQAPRAYEQYF. CDR3 in DNA: TGCGCCAGCAGCCAAGCACCCAGGGCGTACGAGCAGTACTTC.